The T cell receptor (beta chain) described here comes from a study of T cells in tumors after PD-1 blockade. Study summary: During anti-PD-1 treatment, some patients continued daily vismodegib 150 mg. Peripheral blood samples averaged around 40,000 unique clonotypes and around 120,000 templates.

The CDR3 covers 17 residues. V was trimmed by 1 base and J by 0 bases, leaving 13 bases between them. In germline, CDR1 is LGHNT, CDR2 FRNRAP. A remark on this clone: The antigen is unknown.

Input was roughly 550 ng to 6,500 ng of genomic DNA from tumor or blood. Study findings and constraints: Blood contained about 45% of the tumor's TCR clonotypes.

Repertoires were generated with immunoSEQ multiplex PCR, while TCRdb's copy carries only in-frame clones and drops some. The sample carries 20,000 to 25,000 clones, just under 80% recorded once. The input for sequencing was PBMCs, taken before anti-PD-1 treatment. The clonotype originates from a human donor with basal cell carcinoma. V gene TRBV12-5 combines with J gene TRBJ2-1; unclear D gene. This CDR3 is CASGLAAGIRSYNEQFF. CDR3 bases: TGTGCTAGTGGTTTGGCCGCTGGCATACGCTCCTACAATGAGCAGTTCTTC.